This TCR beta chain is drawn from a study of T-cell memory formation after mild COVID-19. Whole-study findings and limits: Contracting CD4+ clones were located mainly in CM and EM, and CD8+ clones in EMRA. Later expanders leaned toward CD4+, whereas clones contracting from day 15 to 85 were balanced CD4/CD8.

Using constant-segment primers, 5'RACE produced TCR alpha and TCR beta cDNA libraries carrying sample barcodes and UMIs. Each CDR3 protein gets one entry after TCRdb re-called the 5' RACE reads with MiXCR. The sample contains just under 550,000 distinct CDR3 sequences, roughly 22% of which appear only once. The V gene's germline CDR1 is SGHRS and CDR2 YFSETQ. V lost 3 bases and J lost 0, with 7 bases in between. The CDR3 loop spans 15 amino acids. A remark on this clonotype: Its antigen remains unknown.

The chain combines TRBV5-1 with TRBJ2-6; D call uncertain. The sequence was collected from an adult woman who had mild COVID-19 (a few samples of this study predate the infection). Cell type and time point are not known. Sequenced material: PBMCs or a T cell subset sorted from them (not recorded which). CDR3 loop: CASSYVPSGANVLTF. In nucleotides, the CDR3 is TGCGCCAGCAGCTATGTCCCCTCTGGGGCCAACGTCCTGACTTTC.